This T cell receptor (beta chain) was identified during a study of blood T cell repertoires in COVID-19. Across the whole study: The study drew acute and convalescent COVID-19 samples from the United States, Italy and Spain.

Repertoires were generated with immunoSEQ multiplex PCR, while TCRdb's copy carries only in-frame clones and drops some. This sample has roughly 150,000 clones, with around 84% found just once. Trimming stripped 6 bases from V and 1 base from J, with 13 bases between. The CDR3 has 16 amino acids. Germline V gene data show CDR1 as KGHSH and CDR2 as LQKENI. This sequence originates from a woman aged 55-70 years with COVID-19, enrolled during active disease. The sample taken for sequencing was peripheral blood. The chain is built from TRBV18 and TRBJ2-6; tentative D call: TRBD1 (6 bases). CDR3 amino acids: CASSPTGISGANVLTF. CDR3 nucleotides: TGTGCCAGCTCCCCAACAGGGATTTCTGGGGCCAACGTCCTGACTTTC.